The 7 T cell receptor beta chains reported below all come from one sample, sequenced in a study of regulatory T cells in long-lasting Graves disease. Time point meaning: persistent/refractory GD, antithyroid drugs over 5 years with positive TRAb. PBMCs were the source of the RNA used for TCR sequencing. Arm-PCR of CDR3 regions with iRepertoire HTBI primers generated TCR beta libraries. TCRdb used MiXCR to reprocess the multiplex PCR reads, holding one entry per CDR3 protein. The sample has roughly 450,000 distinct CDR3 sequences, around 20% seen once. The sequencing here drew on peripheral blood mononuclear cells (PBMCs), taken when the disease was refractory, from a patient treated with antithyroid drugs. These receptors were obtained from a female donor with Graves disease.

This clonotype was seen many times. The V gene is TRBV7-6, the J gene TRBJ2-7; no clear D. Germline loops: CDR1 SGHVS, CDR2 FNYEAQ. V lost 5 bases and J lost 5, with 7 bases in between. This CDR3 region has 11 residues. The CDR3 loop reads CASSPGHEQYF. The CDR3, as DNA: TGTGCCAGCAGCCCCGGACACGAGCAGTACTTC.

The CDR3 loop is CASNQRQGGNQPQHF. In nucleotides, the CDR3 is TGTGCCAGTAACCAGAGACAGGGGGGAAATCAGCCCCAGCATTTT. V and J are TRBV19 and TRBJ1-5, with TRBD1 identical over 9 bases. V was pared by 7 bases and J by 4 bases, with 8 bases of the junction left unmatched. The germline CDR1 and CDR2 sequences are LNHDA and SQIVND (reference sequence). The CDR3 runs to 15 residues.

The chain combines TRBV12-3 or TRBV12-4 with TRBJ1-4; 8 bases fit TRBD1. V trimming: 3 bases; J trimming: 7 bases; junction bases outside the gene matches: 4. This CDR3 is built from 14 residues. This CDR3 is CASSFQGALEKLFF. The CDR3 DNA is TGTGCCAGCAGTTTTCAGGGGGCGCTTGAAAAACTGTTTTTT.

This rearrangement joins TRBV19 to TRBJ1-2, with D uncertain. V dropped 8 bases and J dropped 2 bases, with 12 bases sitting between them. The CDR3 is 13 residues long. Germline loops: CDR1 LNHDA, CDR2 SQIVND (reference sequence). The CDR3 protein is CASGAGFNYGYTF. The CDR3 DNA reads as TGTGCCAGTGGTGCGGGGTTCAACTATGGCTACACCTTC.

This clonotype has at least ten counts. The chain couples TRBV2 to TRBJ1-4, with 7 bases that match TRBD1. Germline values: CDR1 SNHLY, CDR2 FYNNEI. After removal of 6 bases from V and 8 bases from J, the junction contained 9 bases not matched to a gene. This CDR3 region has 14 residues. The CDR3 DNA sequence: TGTGCCAGCAGGCTTCGGACAGGCCAAGAAAAACTGTTTTTT. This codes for CASRLRTGQEKLFF.

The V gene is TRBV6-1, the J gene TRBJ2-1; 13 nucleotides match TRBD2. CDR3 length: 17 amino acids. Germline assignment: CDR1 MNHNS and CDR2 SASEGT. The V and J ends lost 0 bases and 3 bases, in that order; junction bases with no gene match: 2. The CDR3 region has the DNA TGTGCCAGCAGTGAAGCGCGACTAGCGGGGGGCTACAATGAGCAGTTCTTC. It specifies CASSEARLAGGYNEQFF.

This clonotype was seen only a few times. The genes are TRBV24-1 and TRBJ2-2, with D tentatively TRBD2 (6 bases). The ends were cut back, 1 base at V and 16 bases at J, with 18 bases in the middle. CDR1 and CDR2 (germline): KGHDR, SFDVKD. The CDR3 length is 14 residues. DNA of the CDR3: TGTGCCACCAGTGATTTTTCGGGGGTTGGGAAACAGTTTTTT. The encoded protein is CATSDFSGVGKQFF.